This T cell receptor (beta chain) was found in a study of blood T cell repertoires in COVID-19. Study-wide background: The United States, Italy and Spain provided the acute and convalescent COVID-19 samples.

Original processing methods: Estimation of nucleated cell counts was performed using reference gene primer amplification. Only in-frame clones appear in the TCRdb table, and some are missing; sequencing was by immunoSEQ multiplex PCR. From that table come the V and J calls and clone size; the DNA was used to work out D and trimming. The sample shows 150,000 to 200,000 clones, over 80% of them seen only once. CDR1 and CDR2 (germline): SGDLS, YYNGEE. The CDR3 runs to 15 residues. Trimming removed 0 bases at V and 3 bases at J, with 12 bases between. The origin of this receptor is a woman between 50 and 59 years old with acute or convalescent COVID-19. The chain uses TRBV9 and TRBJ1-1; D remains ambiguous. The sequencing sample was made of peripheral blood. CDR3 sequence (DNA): TGTGCCAGCAGCGTAGATCGCCGCCCGGACACTGAAGCTTTCTTT. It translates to CASSVDRRPDTEAFF.